This T cell receptor (beta chain) was observed in a study of shared clonotypes between healthy human individuals. Overall study context: A couple of female and a few male donors aged 18 to 49 were enrolled. General study findings and limits: Among donors, the sharing of clonotypes was expected to be influenced by sequencing depth.

As concerns this clone: Its antigen is not identified.

CD8 memory merged CD45RO+ with CCR7-negative CD45RA+ TemRA cells. CDR3 length equals 12 residues. CDR1 and CDR2 from the germline V gene are GTSNPN and SVGIG (reference sequence). Trimming left V 0 bases short and J 6 bases short, with 9 bases between. On sorted subsets, replicate PCRs used approximately 190 ng DNA, or tens of thousands of T cell genomes. Measured with immunoSEQ multiplex PCR; TCRdb has only the in-frame clones, and not every one. Counted here are about 92,000 clones, 60% to 70% occurring once; the ten biggest clones make up approximately 55%. Sequencing was carried out using memory CD8+ T cells sorted from blood. The subset here: CD45RO+ cells pooled with CCR7-negative TemRA cells. This clonotype was obtained from a man aged 25 to 45 in good health. V gene TRBV30 combines with J gene TRBJ2-7; TRBD2 might be the D (5 bases). CDR3 amino acids: CAWSVHRGEQYF. DNA of the CDR3: TGTGCCTGGAGTGTACACCGGGGCGAGCAGTACTTC.